This T cell receptor beta chain was profiled in a study of OX40 agonist ivuxolimab in advanced cancers. Study summary: Recorded diagnoses for dose-escalation patients were hepatocellular carcinoma, melanoma, renal cell or head and neck cancer.

Only in-frame clones appear in the TCRdb table, and some are missing; sequencing was by immunoSEQ multiplex PCR. The sample consists of around 72,000 clones, 75% to 90% of them appearing once. Regarding the study as a whole: Expanded clones tended on average to be more numerous among CD8+ T cells than CD4+.

Patients were excluded for autoimmune disease history or systemic immunosuppression. To note about this clone: Its antigen remains unknown.

The germline V and J ends were trimmed by 0 bases and 1 base, with 9 bases remaining between them. The CDR3 runs to 16 residues. CDR1 MNHEY and CDR2 SVGAGI come from the germline V gene. The clonotype originates from an adult with an advanced solid tumor such as melanoma, head and neck, liver or kidney cancer. V gene TRBV6-5 combines with J gene TRBJ2-2; D is undetermined. Sequenced material: CD4+ or CD8+ T cells sorted from blood, taken in a trial of the OX40 agonist ivuxolimab. The CDR3 sequence is CASSYSGQMNTGELFF. The CDR3 DNA is TGTGCCAGCAGTTACTCAGGTCAAATGAACACCGGGGAGCTGTTTTTT.